This T cell receptor beta chain was profiled in a study of blood T cell repertoires in COVID-19 (dated by TCRdb to the early 2020s). Turning to the overall study: Samples from collaborators originated in the United States, Italy and Spain and spanned both the acute and convalescent phases of COVID-19. The material from the prospective study consisted of cDNA or gDNA derived from T cells, B-cell-depleted T cells, or PBMCs. The dataset comprised deeply sampled blood TCRbeta repertoires from subjects exposed to, actively infected with, or recovered from COVID-19. The repertoires were released in a freely available public database meant as a resource for research on the immune response to SARS-CoV-2. The samples were drawn from the first 160 participants of the ongoing ImmuneRACE study and from more than 1,000 subjects provided by 6 global collaborators. A de-identified subject ID, COVID-19 status, age in years and sex were almost always included in the sample metadata. Where available, HLA class I and class II types were taken from metadata supplied by the sample provider and were not determined by assay-based typing.

Collaborating institutions collected whole blood in K2EDTA tubes following their own protocols. Collaborator samples were shipped for TCRbeta analysis as frozen whole blood, isolated PBMCs, or DNA extracted from either sample type. TCRbeta CDR3 regions were amplified from genomic DNA using the immunoSEQ Assay, a bias-controlled multiplex PCR. Concerning the study's data processing: Nucleated cell counts per sample were estimated from amplification of reference gene primers within the assay. To quantify the absolute abundance of each unique TCRbeta CDR3 rearrangement, sequence reads were collapsed and filtered. For each sample, productive Simpson clonality was calculated as the square root of Simpson's diversity index over productive rearrangements. TCRdb mirrors the immuneACCESS table, restricted to in-frame sequences. Some clones are absent from its copies; in checked studies, under half trace to an unresolved V gene, and the reason for the others is unknown. V, J and clone size are those of that table, while D and trimming were read from the DNA. Across this sample there are under 250,000 clones, with approximately 82% seen only once. The ten biggest clones cover 2.6% of the sample.

The CDR3 sequence holds 14 residues, the cysteine and phenylalanine included. Solely the CDR3 DNA is kept, with 42 bases framed from the first base. CDR1 and CDR2, per the germline V gene, are SGHVS and FQNEAQ. V loses 5 bases at its end and J loses 7 bases; junction bases beyond the gene matches: 10. What the work shows at the level of the full study, not this receptor alone: How much clinical and demographic metadata was included differed by source and by participant, and the metadata was provided uncurated.

On this clone: The antigen it binds to is not known. No qualities accompany the bases; no much larger clone lies one base away.

The sample consisted of peripheral blood. This chain is built from TRBV7-8 and TRBJ2-7, with 8 bases aligning to TRBD1. The sequence was obtained from a woman aged 70-85 years with active or convalescent COVID-19. The DNA sequence is given as TGTGCCAGCAGCAGCAGGACAGGGCCTCGGGAGCAGTACTTC. This sequence encodes CASSSRTGPREQYF. Outside the CDR3, residues come from the reference TRBV7-8 and TRBJ2-7 proteins, so the full variable domain is: GAGVSQSPRYKVAKRGQDVALRCDPISGHVSLFWYQQALGQGPEFLTYFQNEAQLDKSGLPSDRFFAERPEGSVSTLKIQRTQQEDSAVYLCASSSRTGPREQYFGPGTRLTVT.